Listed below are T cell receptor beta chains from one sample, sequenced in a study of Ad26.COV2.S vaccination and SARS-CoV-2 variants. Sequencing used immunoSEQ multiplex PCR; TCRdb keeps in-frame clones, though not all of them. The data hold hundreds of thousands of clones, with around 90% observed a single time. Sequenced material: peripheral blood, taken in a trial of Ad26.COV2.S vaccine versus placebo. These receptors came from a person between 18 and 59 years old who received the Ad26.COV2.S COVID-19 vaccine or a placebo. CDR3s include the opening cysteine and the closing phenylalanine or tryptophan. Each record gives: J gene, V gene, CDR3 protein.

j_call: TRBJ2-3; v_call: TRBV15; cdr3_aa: CATSRPARVNTQYF
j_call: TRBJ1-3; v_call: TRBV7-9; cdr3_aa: CASSLDRNPRTIYF
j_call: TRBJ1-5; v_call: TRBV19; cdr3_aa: CASRGGDRNQPQHF
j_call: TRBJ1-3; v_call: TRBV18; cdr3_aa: CASSPPASRSGNTIYF
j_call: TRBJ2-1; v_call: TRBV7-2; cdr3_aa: CASSLEPIFRVTKGNEQFF
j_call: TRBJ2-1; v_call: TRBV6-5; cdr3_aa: CASSSGTSNEQFF
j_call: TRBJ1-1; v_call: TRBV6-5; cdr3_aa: CASSYSTRVSTEAFF
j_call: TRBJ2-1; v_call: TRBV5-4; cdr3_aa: CASSVNSGSYNEQFF
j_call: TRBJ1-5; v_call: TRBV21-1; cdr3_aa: CASRPETVRCQPQHF
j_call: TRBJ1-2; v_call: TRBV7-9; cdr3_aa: CASSLGDRAGYTF
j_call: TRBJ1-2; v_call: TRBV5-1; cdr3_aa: CASSTGHLDGYTF
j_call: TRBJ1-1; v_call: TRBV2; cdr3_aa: CASSEARGGTEAFF
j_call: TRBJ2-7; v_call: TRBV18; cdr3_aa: CASSPPTSYEQYF
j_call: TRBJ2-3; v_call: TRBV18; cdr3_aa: CASSLAQSGTDTQYF
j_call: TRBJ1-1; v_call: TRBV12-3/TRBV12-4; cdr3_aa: CASSSGRNTEAFF
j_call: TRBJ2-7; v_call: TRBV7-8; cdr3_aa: CASSLDTGTYYEQYF
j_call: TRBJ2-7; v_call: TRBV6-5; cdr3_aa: CASSNSGSSSYEQYF
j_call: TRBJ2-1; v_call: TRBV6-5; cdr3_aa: CASSYRRTSGEQFF
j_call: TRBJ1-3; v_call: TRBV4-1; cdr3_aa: CASSQVGGLGNTIYF
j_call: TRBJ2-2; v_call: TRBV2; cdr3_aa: CASSGDRGRTGELFF
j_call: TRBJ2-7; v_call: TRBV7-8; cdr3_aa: CASSPLTNSLEQYF
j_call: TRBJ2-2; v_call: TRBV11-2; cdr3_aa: CASSPTTATTGELFF
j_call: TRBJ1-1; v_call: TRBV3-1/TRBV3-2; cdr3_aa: CASSQVPRGGTEAFF
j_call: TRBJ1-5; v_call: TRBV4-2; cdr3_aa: CASSQDLGVQPQHF
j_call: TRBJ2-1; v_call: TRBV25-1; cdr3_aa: CASSEKGFYNEQFF
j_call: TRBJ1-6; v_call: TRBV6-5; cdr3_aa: CASSYSRGSYNSPLHF
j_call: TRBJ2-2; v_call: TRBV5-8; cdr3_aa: CASSPGLAGTGELFF
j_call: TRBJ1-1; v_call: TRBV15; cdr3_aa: CATEGGLNTEAFF
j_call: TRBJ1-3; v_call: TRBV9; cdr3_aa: CASSAAGNTIYF
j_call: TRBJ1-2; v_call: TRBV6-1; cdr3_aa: CASSEWPAAGGYGYTF
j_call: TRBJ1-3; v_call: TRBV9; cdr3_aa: CASSVASGSGGSSGNTIYF
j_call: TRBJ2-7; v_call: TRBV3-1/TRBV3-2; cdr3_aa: CASSRGLAGAYEQYF
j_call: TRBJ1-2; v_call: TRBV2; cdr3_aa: CASSEAGPANYGYTF
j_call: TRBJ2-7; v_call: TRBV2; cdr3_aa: CASSESDWPTDEQYF
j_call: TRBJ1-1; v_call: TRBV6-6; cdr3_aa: CASSYGEGTEAFF
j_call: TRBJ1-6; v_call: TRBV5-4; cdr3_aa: CASSFDRDNSPLHF
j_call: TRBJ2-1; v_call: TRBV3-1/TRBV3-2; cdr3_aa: CASSQANEQFF
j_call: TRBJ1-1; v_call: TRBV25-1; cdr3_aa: CASSELGTGEAFF
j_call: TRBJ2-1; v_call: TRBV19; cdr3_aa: CASSIENYPYNEQFF
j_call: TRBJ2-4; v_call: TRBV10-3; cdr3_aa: CAISEPAGGPAIQYF
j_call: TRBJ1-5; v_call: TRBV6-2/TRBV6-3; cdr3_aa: CASCRSNQPQHF
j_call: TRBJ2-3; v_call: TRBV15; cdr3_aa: CATRDRQGTDTQYF